This T cell receptor beta chain was retrieved from a study of Ad26.COV2.S vaccination and SARS-CoV-2 variants. On the study more broadly: Ad26.COV2.S was injected intramuscularly once or twice, 56 days apart. Points from the study as a whole: Vaccine and placebo groups showed comparable non-spike TCR breadth. Vaccinees reportedly had broad spike-specific CD8+ and CD4+ T cell responses. Compared with placebo recipients, vaccine recipients had higher spike-specific TCR breadth.

Per germline, CDR1 MGHDK and CDR2 SYGVNS. The CDR3 contains 17 residues. The V end was cut by 4 bases, the J end by 0 bases, with 13 bases between. Treatment in this sample: about 20 received Ad26.COV2.S at low or high dose, single or two shots; 5 received placebo; per-sample allocation not given. The samples date from day 63 after the first vaccine or placebo injection. The protocol was immunoSEQ multiplex PCR, while the TCRdb copy is restricted to in-frame clones and leaves out a portion. The sample lists 450,000 to 550,000 clones, about 91% occurring once. This clone was detected once. The antigen remains unidentified.

This sample comprised peripheral blood, obtained in a trial of Ad26.COV2.S vaccine versus placebo. The receptor's source is a person aged 18-60 years who received the Ad26.COV2.S COVID-19 vaccine or a placebo. The chain has TRBV25-1 and TRBJ2-6; no clear D gene. This CDR3 is CASSGQPGRSGANVLTF. Here the CDR3 DNA reads TGTGCCAGCAGTGGCCAACCTGGACGCTCTGGGGCCAACGTCCTGACTTTC.